This T cell receptor beta chain originates from a study of HIV-infected children after antiretroviral therapy interruption (dated by TCRdb to between 2018 and 2020). About the study as a whole: The study included eight children, four on planned treatment interruption and four on continuous treatment, and all eight had a CD4+ count above 500 and a viral load below 50 copies/ml. Interruption-arm samples came from week 0, week 12, end of interruption (week 24 or 48), and about 3 years after study end. The interruption group had a median age of about 9 years, and the continuous treatment group had a median age of about 8 years. Alongside thymic output measurements, TCR repertoires of children on planned treatment interruption were compared with TCR repertoires of children on continuous antiretroviral treatment. Exposure to EBV and CMV had been recorded for most participating children. Continuous-treatment samples were analyzed from corresponding weeks 0, 48 and 150. Overall results and qualifications from the work: Sorted CD45RA+ naive cells might include minor non-naive CD45RA+ populations such as EMRA or stem memory cells. The small number of patients is a limitation, and caution is needed when interpreting the data. The naive CD4+ Gini coefficient rose by the end of treatment interruption, suggesting clonal expansion, and returned to baseline by 3 years. For naive CD4+ repertoires of PTI patients, CDR3 sharing between time points dropped once interruption began, while many sequences were shared between the end of interruption and 3 years later.

Deletion took 1 base off V and 3 bases off J, with a span of 12 bases between the germline ends. The germline V gene (reference sequence) supplies CDR1 SEHNR and CDR2 FQNEAQ. Including the terminal cysteine and phenylalanine, the CDR3 comprises 15 residues. Only CDR3 DNA remains: 45 bases, in frame from the first base. This specimen's treatment or condition label, interpreted: PENTA 11 planned treatment interruption arm or continuous ART arm. The participants, all children from the United Kingdom aged 2 to 15 years, had been on at least three-drug ART for a minimum of 24 weeks. The study required cryopreserved PBMCs containing at least 5 million viable cells, and four candidate patients were excluded because of low viable PBMC yield. Naive CD4+ CD45RA+ CD45RO- T cells were FACS-sorted from thawed PBMCs on a FACSAria III cell sorter. The sorted cells were fixed, and RNA was then extracted with the RNeasy FFPE kit and afterward with the RNeasy Micro kit.

This clonotype occurred many times. What this receptor recognizes is not known. The input lacks base qualities; no much larger clone sits a single base away. Library preparation used 3' RACE. To correct PCR amplification bias, TCR libraries were generated from RNA with a 3' RACE protocol that used unique molecular identifiers. Up to 12 amplicon libraries were pooled and sequenced on an Illumina MiSeq with v2 2x250 paired-end chemistry. On the authors' methods: Reads were processed with Decombinator to assign V and J genes and CDR3, with barcode-based error and PCR bias correction. Before the Gini coefficient was calculated with the R ineq package, repertoires were subsampled to the same depth. GLIPH, Hamming distance and a shared triplet metric were used to assess CDR3 similarity. The public reads were reanalyzed by TCRdb: fastp trimming at Q25, MiXCR alignment, in-frame beta chains only. Rows with a matching CDR3 protein are joined into one entry that keeps the most common DNA and genes. These V and J calls are TCRdb output, not the study's own analysis. The sample table contains about 89,000 distinct CDR3 sequences; only one count was recorded for 6.9% of them. The ten largest clones represent about 1.1% of the sample.

This TCR derives from a pool of human donors with HIV. The chain links TRBV7-9 with TRBJ1-2, with an unclear D gene assignment. Sample: CD45RA+ CD4+ T cells from PBMCs, pooled from several time points, taken from a donor given antiretroviral therapy, either interrupted or continuous. The cell subset or site label for this specimen denotes: naive CD4+ CD45RA+ CD45RO- T cells. The CDR3 here reads CASSLGVRDYYGYTF. Here is the DNA: TGTGCCAGCAGCTTAGGTGTGCGGGATTACTATGGCTACACCTTC.